The T cell receptor (beta chain) under discussion was sequenced for a study of lymphopenia after photon versus proton radiotherapy. General study findings and limits: After lymphocyte nadir, photon-treated repertoires showed oligoclonal expansion, especially CD8+ Temra. Relative stability marked proton patients; photon patients lost diversity and naive cells.

The repertoire was sequenced with immunoSEQ multiplex PCR; TCRdb's copy has only in-frame clones and lacks some. The repertoire has under 30,000 clones, roughly 90% of them found once; the top ten carry about 50%. The germline CDR1 and CDR2 sequences are MNHEY and SMNVEV (reference sequence). The CDR3 runs to 16 residues. The ends were cut back, 4 bases at V and 0 bases at J, with 13 bases in the middle. Concerning this clone itself: What it binds is not known.

Sequences were derived from peripheral blood, sampled from a patient treated with proton-based radiotherapy. This chain links TRBV27 with TRBJ1-5; D remains unclear. This clonotype was obtained from a woman aged 55-69 years with cholangiocarcinoma. Some clones in this sample may be carry-over from other donors' samples. CDR3 loop: CASSSRGPYSNQPQHF. CDR3 coding DNA: TGTGCCAGCAGTTCCCGAGGGCCTTATAGCAATCAGCCCCAGCATTTT.